Below, 31 T cell receptor beta chains from the same sample are listed, as sequenced in a study of shared T cell receptors in the human thymus. TCRdb's table, derived via immunoSEQ multiplex PCR, lists solely in-frame clones and lacks some. Found here are about 380,000 clones, 85% to 95% of them singletons; the top ten hold about 0.02%. The sequenced material came from thymocytes. The source is a human donor.

The genes are TRBV30 and TRBJ2-7; D possibly corresponds to TRBD1 (5 bases). CDR3 size: 15 residues. The germline V gene has CDR1 GTSNPN and CDR2 SVGIG (reference sequence). Trimming shortened V by 4 bases and J by 0 bases, and 16 bases separated the two germline ends. DNA of the CDR3: TGTGCCTGGAACGGCTCAGGGCCGGACTCCTACGAGCAGTACTTC. This sequence encodes CAWNGSGPDSYEQYF.

For this clone: The junction departs from the called germline gene at one end, perhaps through a read error. The rearrangement links TRBV7-7 to TRBJ2-2; TRBD2 aligns across 8 bases. In germline, CDR1 is SSHAT, CDR2 FNYEAQ (reference sequence). The CDR3 is 19 amino acids. The CDR3 nucleotides read TGTGCTAGCAGCTTAGAGTTTATCGGACTAGCAGAGAACACCGGGGAGCTGTTTTTT. This translates into CASSLEFIGLAENTGELFF.

The chain joins TRBV5-1 to TRBJ2-7; 8 nucleotides agree with TRBD2. CDR1 is SGHRS, CDR2 YFSETQ, per germline. The junction had 12 bases not matched to a gene; V was cut back by 4 bases and J by 3 bases. The CDR3 is 16 amino acids. The CDR3: CASSRGRPLPFYEQYF. CDR3 DNA sequence: TGCGCCAGCAGCCGCGGGAGGCCCCTGCCGTTCTACGAGCAGTACTTC.

The table lists this clone with a count of one. The V call is TRBV27, the J call TRBJ2-1, with D maybe TRBD2 (5 bases). Deletions cut 5 bases from V and 2 bases from J, with 13 bases between. The CDR3 has 15 residues. The germline CDR1 and CDR2 sequences are MNHEY and SMNVEV (reference sequence). The CDR3 nucleotides read TGTGCCAGCAGTCCCCGTAAGGGAGCCTACAATGAGCAGTTCTTC. This gives the protein CASSPRKGAYNEQFF.

The genes are TRBV28 and TRBJ2-3; D may be TRBD2 (6 bases). Germline V lookup: CDR1 MDHEN, CDR2 SYDVKM. CDR3 length: 15 amino acids. The V end was cut by 8 bases, the J end by 3 bases, with 18 bases between. CDR3 in DNA: TGTGCCAGCCTCCACCGGGACTCCCTAACAGATACGCAGTATTTT. Translation: CASLHRDSLTDTQYF.

Concerning this clone itself: One end of the junction fails to match germline, which may point to a read error. V and J are TRBV5-1 and TRBJ2-7, with D tentatively TRBD1 or TRBD2 (5 bases each). Germline-derived CDR1 and CDR2 are SGHRS and YFSETQ. The CDR3 has 14 amino acids. CDR3 loop: CASSLGAPGREQYF. The CDR3 coding sequence is TGCGCCAGTAGCTTGGGTGCCCCGGGGCGCGAGCAGTACTTC.

The chain employs TRBV27 and TRBJ2-4; 8 bases line up with TRBD1. Looked up from germline, CDR1 is MNHEY and CDR2 is SMNVEV (reference sequence). V was clipped by 5 bases and J by 2 bases; unmatched bases: 14. The CDR3 extends over 18 amino acids. The CDR3 spells CASSDSIPGGRSKNIQYF. As DNA, the CDR3 is TGTGCCAGCAGTGACTCAATACCAGGGGGCAGGTCCAAAAACATTCAGTACTTC.

This sequence joins TRBV28 and TRBJ2-3, with 7 bases that match TRBD2. After removal of 5 bases from V and 6 bases from J, the junction contained 8 bases not matched to a gene. Germline V lookup: CDR1 MDHEN, CDR2 SYDVKM. This CDR3 comprises 14 residues. CDR3 sequence: CASSSGAKGDTQYF. The CDR3 DNA sequence: TGTGCCAGCAGTAGCGGGGCGAAGGGGGATACGCAGTATTTT.

The chain uses TRBV11-1 and TRBJ2-1; D remains ambiguous. The CDR3 loop spans 13 amino acids. The germline V gene has CDR1 SGHAT and CDR2 FQDESV (reference sequence). The V gene lost 0 bases and the J gene lost 6 bases, with 6 bases spanning the gap. CDR3 nucleotides: TGTGCCAGCAGCTTAGCGCTAAGCAATGAGCAGTTCTTC. It translates to CASSLALSNEQFF.

V usage is TRBV18 and J usage is TRBJ2-3; TRBD1 matches 8 bases. This CDR3 comprises 14 residues. Germline CDR1 and CDR2: KGHSH and LQKENI. Germline trimming cut 6 bases from V and 2 bases from J; bases unmatched to any gene: 4. The CDR3 loop reads CASSPGGPTDTQYF. CDR3 in DNA: TGTGCCAGCTCCCCAGGGGGCCCCACAGATACGCAGTATTTT.

This chain joins TRBV4-3 and TRBJ2-7; TRBD1 aligns across 10 bases. Germline CDR1 LGHNA, CDR2 YSLEER. V dropped 5 bases and J dropped 5; count of bases not matched to a gene: 12. The CDR3 is 16 amino acids. CDR3 in DNA: TGCGCCAGCAGCTTCTACCCGGGACAGGGGAGAGACGAGCAGTACTTC. Protein sequence: CASSFYPGQGRDEQYF.

This chain connects TRBV28 to TRBJ2-7; possibly TRBD1 for D (6 bases). Trimming removed 3 bases from V and 3 bases from J, with 9 bases in between. Germline V lookup: CDR1 MDHEN, CDR2 SYDVKM. CDR3 length: 13 amino acids. The CDR3 spells CASSFDRLYEQYF. CDR3 DNA: TGTGCCAGCAGTTTCGACAGGCTCTACGAGCAGTACTTC.

The chain joins TRBV27 to TRBJ1-5; tentatively, D is TRBD1 (5 bases). CDR3 length: 16 amino acids. The ends were cut back, 6 bases at V and 2 bases at J, with 17 bases in the middle. Per germline, CDR1 MNHEY and CDR2 SMNVEV (reference sequence). Written as DNA, the CDR3 is TGTGCCAGCAGGGATGGGGGGGGAATTGGCAATCAGCCCCAGCATTTT. It codes for CASRDGGGIGNQPQHF.

This chain links TRBV6-1 with TRBJ1-3; 7 bases align to TRBD1. In germline, CDR1 is MNHNS, CDR2 SASEGT. V trimming: 5 bases; J trimming: 2 bases; junction bases outside the gene matches: 6. This CDR3 is built from 15 residues. The CDR3 spells CASSFRGSTGNTIYF. CDR3 sequence (DNA): TGTGCCAGCAGTTTCAGGGGGTCCACTGGAAACACCATATATTTT.

The genes are TRBV10-1 and TRBJ2-1; the match to TRBD2 covers 13 bases. This CDR3 is 16 amino acids long. Trimming cost V 2 bases and J 4 bases; bases outside gene matches: 2. In germline, CDR1 is WNHNN, CDR2 SYGVQD (reference sequence). In DNA, the CDR3 is TGCGCCAGCAGTGAGAAGACTAGCGGGGGGTACAATGAGCAGTTCTTC. Encoded protein: CASSEKTSGGYNEQFF.

The rearrangement uses TRBV30 and TRBJ1-4; the D gene is possibly TRBD1 (5 bases). CDR3 length equals 19 residues. Trimming took 0 bases from V and 0 from J, leaving 20 bases between them. The germline CDR1 and CDR2 sequences are GTSNPN and SVGIG (reference sequence). The CDR3 reads CAWSVPPGRGEPTNEKLFF. The CDR3 DNA is TGTGCCTGGAGTGTACCCCCCGGGCGGGGGGAGCCAACTAATGAAAAACTGTTTTTT.

This clone is a singleton in its sample. This chain links TRBV6-1 with TRBJ1-1; TRBD1 might be the D (5 bases). V shed 4 bases and J shed 3 bases, with 18 bases lying between them. Germline CDR1 and CDR2: MNHNS and SASEGT. CDR3 length: 16 residues. DNA for the CDR3: TGTGCCAGCAGTGGGGGGACTACGACCTTTTACACTGAAGCTTTCTTT. Translation gives CASSGGTTTFYTEAFF.

V usage is TRBV15 and J usage is TRBJ1-1; the match to TRBD1 covers 9 bases. Looked up from germline, CDR1 is LNHNV and CDR2 is YYDKDF (reference sequence). The CDR3 is made up of 17 amino acids. Germline trimming cut 1 base from V and 2 bases from J; bases unmatched to any gene: 8. CDR3 DNA: TGTGCCACCAGCAGAGGGCGGACAGGGGTACGTAACACTGAAGCTTTCTTT. Protein: CATSRGRTGVRNTEAFF.

The V gene is TRBV11-2, the J gene TRBJ1-3; possible D gene TRBD1, 5 bases. The CDR3 length is 17 residues. Trimming removed 1 base from V and 0 bases from J, with 13 bases in between. CDR1 and CDR2 (germline): SGHAT, FQNNGV. This CDR3 is CASSLVRQTYSGNTIYF. The CDR3 region has the DNA TGTGCCAGCAGCTTAGTTAGACAGACCTACTCTGGAAACACCATATATTTT.

This clone was seen once. The chain joins TRBV7-9 to TRBJ2-5; 12 bases are shared with TRBD2. Unmatched junction bases numbered 14, after V lost 5 bases and J lost 1 base. CDR1 is SEHNR, CDR2 FQNEAQ, per germline (reference sequence). The CDR3 loop spans 19 amino acids. CDR3 sequence: CASSPYGGRLAGAQETQYF. In DNA form, the CDR3 reads TGTGCCAGCAGCCCCTATGGGGGCCGACTAGCGGGAGCCCAAGAGACCCAGTACTTC.

This chain joins TRBV10-2 and TRBJ2-1, with 14 nucleotides matching TRBD2. The trim removed 2 bases at V and 8 bases at J, leaving 8 bases unmatched. There are 17 residues in the CDR3. CDR1 is WSHSY, CDR2 SAAADI, per germline. CDR3 amino acids: CASSEPRLAGGPDEQFF. The CDR3 coding sequence is TGCGCCAGCAGTGAGCCCCGACTAGCGGGAGGGCCGGATGAGCAGTTCTTC.

This chain connects TRBV27 to TRBJ2-7, with 10 positions matching TRBD2. V was clipped by 4 bases and J by 4 bases; unmatched bases: 13. In germline, CDR1 is MNHEY, CDR2 SMNVEV (reference sequence). The length of the CDR3 is 17 residues. The CDR3: CASSSHRTSGTPYEQYF. In nucleotides, the CDR3 is TGTGCCAGCAGTTCCCACCGTACTAGCGGGACTCCTTACGAGCAGTACTTC.

The CDR3 bases are TGTGCCAGCAGCCACCCCGGGACTAGCAAGAGCTCCTACGAGCAGTACTTC. Translating gives CASSHPGTSKSSYEQYF. This chain joins TRBV4-2 and TRBJ2-7; 9 bases agree with TRBD2. The J segment lost 0 bases and the V segment lost 3 bases, leaving 9 bases of the junction unmatched. Germline CDR1 reads LGHNA; CDR2 reads YNFKEQ. The CDR3 covers 17 residues.

The chain has TRBV29-1 and TRBJ2-1; weak D call: TRBD1 (6 bases). V lost 7 bases and J 4 bases, leaving 20 bases between the germline ends. Germline values: CDR1 SQVTM, CDR2 ANQGSEA. CDR3 length equals 15 residues. CDR3 region: CSGRRQEKGYNEQFF. The CDR3, as DNA: TGCAGCGGCCGCCGACAGGAAAAAGGGTACAATGAGCAGTTCTTC.

V is TRBV25-1 and J is TRBJ2-7, with TRBD1 matching over 9 bases. Trimming removed 5 bases from V and 0 bases from J; junction bases left unmatched: 2. This CDR3 spans 14 amino acids. The germline V gene has CDR1 MGHDK and CDR2 SYGVNS. The CDR3 DNA is TGTGCCAGCAGTCGGACAGGGGACTCCTACGAGCAGTACTTC. It yields the protein CASSRTGDSYEQYF.

Only one count was recorded for this clone. The gene calls are TRBV7-9 and TRBJ2-2, with 14 bases fitting TRBD2. Germline V gene data show CDR1 as SEHNR and CDR2 as FQNEAQ (reference sequence). V was clipped by 3 bases and J by 0 bases; unmatched bases: 0. This CDR3 spans 17 amino acids. The CDR3 protein is CASSLGLAGANTGELFF. The CDR3 DNA follows: TGTGCCAGCAGCTTGGGACTAGCGGGAGCGAACACCGGGGAGCTGTTTTTT.

CDR3 protein: CATSRDRGREGADQPQHF. Here the CDR3 DNA reads TGTGCCACCAGCAGAGATAGGGGACGAGAGGGGGCGGATCAGCCCCAGCATTTT. This chain joins TRBV15 and TRBJ1-5; the match to TRBD1 covers 7 bases. This CDR3 has 18 amino acids. Looked up from germline, CDR1 is LNHNV and CDR2 is YYDKDF (reference sequence). The V segment lost 0 bases and the J segment 5 bases; nucleotides outside the gene matches: 13. Full variable domain (outside the CDR3, taken from reference TRBV15 and TRBJ1-5): DAMVIQNPRYQVTQFGKPVTLSCSQTLNHNVMYWYQQKSSQAPKLLFHYYDKDFNNEADTPDNFQSRRPNTSFCFLDIRSPGLGDTAMYLCATSRDRGREGADQPQHFGDGTRLSIL.

This clone was seen a single time. V and J are TRBV27 and TRBJ1-3, with TRBD1 as a possible D gene (5 bases). Germline-derived CDR1 and CDR2 are MNHEY and SMNVEV (reference sequence). Trimming removed 8 bases at V and 3 bases at J, with 17 bases between. The length of the CDR3 is 15 residues. The CDR3 nucleotides read TGTGCCAGCCGAGGTGGGGGGGGATTTGGAAACACCATATATTTT. Translation: CASRGGGGFGNTIYF.

This rearrangement joins TRBV18 to TRBJ1-5; D is perhaps TRBD1 (6 bases). V was clipped by 3 bases and J by 14 bases, with 14 bases between them. The germline V gene has CDR1 KGHSH and CDR2 LQKENI. This CDR3 is 12 amino acids long. The CDR3 DNA reads as TGTGCCAGCTCACCGACAGGCCAGCCAAAGCATTTT. It translates to CASSPTGQPKHF.

J is TRBJ2-7 and V is TRBV7-9; 7 nucleotides align to TRBD1. Germline CDR1 reads SEHNR; CDR2 reads FQNEAQ (reference sequence). This CDR3 contains 17 residues. V gave up 0 bases and J gave up 1 base; unmatched junction bases: 9. The CDR3 protein is CASSLADPGQRSYEQYF. CDR3 nucleotides: TGTGCCAGCAGCTTAGCAGATCCGGGACAGAGATCCTACGAGCAGTACTTC.

V usage is TRBV5-4 and J usage is TRBJ1-1, with D tentatively TRBD1 (5 bases). Germline CDR1 reads SGHNT; CDR2 reads YYREEE (reference sequence). V lost 3 bases, J lost 3 bases, and 21 bases lay in between. The CDR3 has 17 residues. CDR3 DNA: TGTGCCAGCAGCTCGGCTTTGGGGCAGAAACACTACACTGAAGCTTTCTTT. Protein: CASSSALGQKHYTEAFF.